Given below is one T cell receptor (beta chain) in context. Its antigen is undetermined. Here immunoSEQ multiplex PCR was the method, and the copy in TCRdb shows in-frame clones only, minus some. The table lists approximately 300,000 clones, roughly 84% of them singletons. CDR1 SGHVS and CDR2 FNYEAQ come from the germline V gene. V shed 3 bases and J shed 0 bases, with 3 bases lying between them. The CDR3 is 13 residues long. Indicated treatment: 15 to 20 received Ad26.COV2.S at low or high dose, single or two shots; several received placebo; per-sample allocation not given. Collection of the samples took place on day 63 after the first injection of vaccine or placebo. Boston hosted the donor, who was an adult aged 18-55 years. The data were taken from a study of Ad26.COV2.S vaccination and SARS-CoV-2 variants. Study context: Into the muscle, Ad26.COV2.S was dosed once or twice, 56 days apart. Study results and limitations: Placebo and vaccine recipients had non-spike TCR breadth that was similar. The analyses of TCR breadth and depth may have understated the size of total T cell responses.

The chain links TRBV7-6 to TRBJ1-3; D is uncertain. This specimen was peripheral blood, taken in a trial of Ad26.COV2.S vaccine versus placebo. This sequence originates from a person aged 18-60 years who received the Ad26.COV2.S COVID-19 vaccine or a placebo. The CDR3 protein is CASSFNSGNTIYF. The CDR3, as DNA: TGTGCCAGCAGCTTTAACTCTGGAAACACCATATATTTT. Using reference TRBV7-6 and TRBJ1-3 for the parts outside the CDR3, the full variable domain is GAGVSQSPRYKVTKRGQDVALRCDPISGHVSLYWYRQALGQGPEFLTYFNYEAQQDKSGLPNDRFSAERPEGSISTLTIQRTEQRDSAMYRCASSFNSGNTIYFGEGSWLTVV.